This TCR beta chain was retrieved from a study of T cells in Graves' hyperthyroidism and ophthalmopathy. Points from the study as a whole: Ophthalmopathy prediction by the model preceded onset by a median about 6 months.

As regards this clonotype: Its cognate antigen is unknown. One end of the junction is discordant with germline, which a read error may explain.

Diagnostic decisions used clinical symptoms, serum thyroxine and TRAb, thyroid ultrasound and orbital computed tomography. The CDR3 has 15 amino acids. Germline V lookup: CDR1 SGHRS, CDR2 YFSETQ. TCR beta CDR3 region amplification was performed from RNA transcripts. HTBI primers were used for first-round RT-PCR of the TCR CDR3. TCRdb ran MiXCR on the multiplex PCR reads and lists one entry per CDR3 protein. The data contain 500,000 to 750,000 distinct CDR3 sequences, 40% to 55% of them seen just once; the ten biggest clones take up around 8%. The chain is built from TRBV5-1 and TRBJ2-7; 12 positions match TRBD2. This clonotype was sampled from a woman under 30 with Graves' hyperthyroidism. The sample comprised peripheral blood or thyroid tissue (not recorded which). The CDR3 protein is CASSLGLAGSYEQHF. The CDR3 DNA reads TGCGCCAGCAGCTTAGGACTAGCGGGATCATACGAGCAGCACTTC.